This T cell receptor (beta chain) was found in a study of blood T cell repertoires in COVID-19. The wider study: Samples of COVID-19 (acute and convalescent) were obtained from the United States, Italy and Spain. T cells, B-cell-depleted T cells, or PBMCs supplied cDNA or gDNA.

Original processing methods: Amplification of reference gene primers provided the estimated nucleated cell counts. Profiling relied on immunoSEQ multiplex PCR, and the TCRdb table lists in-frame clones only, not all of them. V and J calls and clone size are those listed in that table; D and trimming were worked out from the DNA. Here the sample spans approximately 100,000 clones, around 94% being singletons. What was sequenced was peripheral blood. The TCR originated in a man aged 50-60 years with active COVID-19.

The CDR3 is CASSYSGTYNNYGYTF. CDR3 DNA sequence: TGTGCCAGCAGTTACTCCGGGACATACAATAACTATGGCTACACCTTC. The chain couples TRBV6-5 to TRBJ1-2; TRBD1 might be the D (6 bases). Per the germline V gene, CDR1 is MNHEY and CDR2 is SVGAGI. The V gene lost 0 bases and the J gene lost 1 base, with 12 bases spanning the gap. The CDR3 totals 16 residues.